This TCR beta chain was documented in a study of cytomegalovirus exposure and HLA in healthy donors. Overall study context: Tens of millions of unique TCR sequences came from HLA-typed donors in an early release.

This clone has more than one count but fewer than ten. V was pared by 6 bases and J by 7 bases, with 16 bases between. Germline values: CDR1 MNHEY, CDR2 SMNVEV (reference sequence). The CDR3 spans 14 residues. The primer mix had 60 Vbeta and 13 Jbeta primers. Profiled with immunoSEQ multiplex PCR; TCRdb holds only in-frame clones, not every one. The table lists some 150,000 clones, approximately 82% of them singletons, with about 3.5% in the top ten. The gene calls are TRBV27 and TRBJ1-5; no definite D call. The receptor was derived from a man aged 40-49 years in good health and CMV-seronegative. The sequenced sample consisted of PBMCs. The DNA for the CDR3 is TGTGCCAGCAGGTCAGGCCTCGTTGGGCAGCCCCAGCATTTT. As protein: CASRSGLVGQPQHF.